The rows below give T cell receptor beta chains drawn from one sample of a study of T cell repertoires in cytomegalovirus infection. Using its own MiXCR run on the reads, TCRdb lists one record per CDR3 protein. The sample records approximately 550,000 distinct CDR3 sequences, 15% to 20% being singletons. The sequencing sample was made of CD8+ T cells from PBMCs. These TCRs come from a human donor in good health (CMV status not recorded). Some clones in this sample may be carry-over from other donors' samples. The conserved cysteine and the conserved F or W are not part of the CDR3 here. Clone size appears in some rows only: once, few, many, or a class for an expanded clone.

V	size	J	CDR3
TRBV12-3/TRBV12-4	few	TRBJ2-5	ASTSSGGETQY
TRBV6-1	few	TRBJ1-1	ASKQANTEAF
TRBV6-5	many	TRBJ2-3	ASSYSTVGPTDTQY
TRBV20-1	.	TRBJ2-1	SAIKWTEVANEQF
TRBV4-1	few	TRBJ1-1	ASSQDGQVFGAEAF
TRBV29-1	few	TRBJ2-1	SVEGSAGVSYNEQF
TRBV11-2	many	TRBJ1-1	ASRPAVGTNTEAF
TRBV11-2	few	TRBJ2-6	ASSLAGTGGFSSSSGANVLT
TRBV7-9	many	TRBJ2-3	ASSTPGGLAGEAADTQY
TRBV14	.	TRBJ1-2	ASSLVGTDGYT
TRBV7-9	few	TRBJ1-4	TSRTGGAGEKLF
TRBV28	.	TRBJ1-4	ASSWEESNEKLF
TRBV6-4	many	TRBJ2-1	ASSDGTSGYNEQF
TRBV2	few	TRBJ2-5	ASSPLAGGWETQY
TRBV10-3	few	TRBJ2-7	AISEPRLAGEGEQY
TRBV11-2	few	TRBJ1-1	ASSYMDQNTEAF
TRBV3-1	.	TRBJ2-1	ASSQTGDEQF
TRBV7-3	many	TRBJ2-1	ASSSDPLAGGDEQF
TRBV3-1	.	TRBJ2-1	ASSPLLAGVSNEQF
TRBV3-1	.	TRBJ1-1	ASSPPSGQHNTEAF
TRBV25-1	.	TRBJ2-5	ASSEDENAETQY
TRBV19	many	TRBJ1-5	ASRGQGLGNQPQH
TRBV13	.	TRBJ2-7	ASGARSSYEQY
TRBV10-3	many	TRBJ2-7	AIRGRPDEQY
TRBV25-1	few	TRBJ2-2	ASSDPRTGLNTGELF
TRBV19	.	TRBJ1-1	ASSIVRGTEAF
TRBV5-1	few	TRBJ2-7	ASSKGGQTGPSSYEQY
TRBV4-1	many	TRBJ2-2	ASSQREFTGELF
TRBV15	once	TRBJ2-3	ATSRALGQSYTDTQY
TRBV14	.	TRBJ2-1	ASSRPESSGGYNEQF
TRBV11-2	many	TRBJ2-2	ASSLVGDTGELF
TRBV7-9	.	TRBJ1-2	ARSQGVRTGRIYGYT
TRBV11-2	many	TRBJ2-5	ASSLVGLAGGTPSETQY
TRBV10-3	once	TRBJ2-7	AISEKVVEQY
TRBV19	.	TRBJ1-4	ASTTNEKLF
TRBV19	few	TRBJ2-5	ASSRAFRGRETQY
TRBV6-1	many	TRBJ1-2	ASSVTMGRQGSSGYT
TRBV11-2	few	TRBJ2-1	ASSLEAGGQNEQF
TRBV7-9	.	TRBJ2-5	ARSPSSVGRETQY
TRBV11-2	many	TRBJ2-7	ASSLGGDPYEQY
TRBV7-8	many	TRBJ2-3	ASSPDRDGRDTQY
TRBV27	.	TRBJ2-3	ASSPDREGPFSADTQY
TRBV2	few	TRBJ2-7	ASAGRSSYEQY
TRBV15	few	TRBJ1-2	ATSTPGGTRGGYT
TRBV7-8	many	TRBJ2-1	ASSLGSGGSYNEQF
TRBV10-3	few	TRBJ2-3	AISEARGERGTDTQY
TRBV12-3/TRBV12-4	many	TRBJ2-7	ASEGVPDYEQY
TRBV24-1	.	TRBJ1-2	ATSDSLDYGYT
TRBV6-1	many	TRBJ2-7	ASSEAGGGGAYEQY
TRBV28	many	TRBJ2-1	ASSLSGRASNEQF
TRBV7-9	many	TRBJ2-1	ASSLTGLAHLGKF